Reported below is one TCR beta chain. The antigen is undetermined. The sample belongs to a study of T cell repertoires in cytomegalovirus infection. Study background: TCR beta signatures that were public indicated CMV infection and matching HLA type.

TCRdb called the reads again in MiXCR, with one record for every CDR3 protein. The repertoire holds approximately 910,000 distinct CDR3 sequences, with less than 40% as singletons. The CDR3 runs 14 residues. The trim removed 5 bases at V and 6 bases at J, leaving 8 bases unmatched. Per the germline V gene, CDR1 is MNHEY and CDR2 is SMNVEV (reference sequence). This sequence originates from a human donor in good health (CMV status not recorded). Some clones in this sample may be carry-over from other donors' samples. Sequences were derived from cultured CD8+ T cells from PBMCs, sampled from culture after CMV antigen stimulation. The J gene is TRBJ1-1, the V gene TRBV27; 8 nucleotides line up with TRBD1. The CDR3 nucleotides read TGTGCCAGCAGTCTTGGACAGGGAGGGTCTGAAGCTTTCTTT. Its protein is CASSLGQGGSEAFF.